This entry concerns a single T cell receptor (beta chain). This CDR3 comprises 14 residues. Germline V gene data show CDR1 as GTSNPN and CDR2 as SVGIG (reference sequence). V shed 3 bases, J shed 7 bases, and the junction held 6 bases outside the gene matches. CD3+CD4+ and CD3+CD8+ cells were FACS-sorted from thawed unstimulated PBMCs. This table comes from immunoSEQ multiplex PCR, and its TCRdb copy is limited to in-frame clones, with some not included. Of about 75,000 clones in the sample, 84% were seen once. The sample comes from a study of T cell clones after liver transplantation. The source is a human patient who received a liver transplant. Part of the T cells may come from the graft donor. The sequencing used CD4+ T cells from blood, collected around 50 months after liver transplant. V gene TRBV30 combines with J gene TRBJ2-1; 10 bases map to TRBD2. The CDR3 sequence is CAWSPGLAFNEQFF. For the CDR3, the DNA is TGTGCCTGGAGCCCGGGACTAGCGTTTAATGAGCAGTTCTTC.